This is a list of T cell receptor beta chains from one sample in a study of blood T cell repertoires in COVID-19. Sequencing used immunoSEQ multiplex PCR; TCRdb keeps in-frame clones, though not all of them. This repertoire shows about 260,000 clones, about nine tenths found once; its top ten account for around 0.8%. Sequenced: PBMCs or T cells enriched from blood (not recorded which). These TCRs come from a man aged 45 to 65 who had been exposed to COVID-19. Each CDR3 is given with its conserved first and last residue. A D gene is named only where the DNA matches it firmly.

NA	TRBV30	TRBJ1-5	CAWSGGGNQPQHF
TRBD1	TRBV2	TRBJ1-5	CASSEGGTGTSPQHF
TRBD1	TRBV7-9	TRBJ2-7	CASSYPGQGFYEQYF
TRBD1	TRBV14	TRBJ2-5	CASSHDPGQGDGETQYF
TRBD2	TRBV20-1	TRBJ2-5	CSASRGTSQQTQYF
TRBD1	TRBV6-5	TRBJ1-2	CASSQRQGTDGYTF
NA	TRBV6-5	TRBJ1-3	CASSYSLAAAGNTIYF
TRBD1	TRBV2	TRBJ2-1	CASNRDRSYDEQFF
NA	TRBV10-2	TRBJ1-2	CASSAGVIGYTF
NA	TRBV2	TRBJ1-6	CASSDRAGPNSPLHF
NA	TRBV7-2	TRBJ2-2	CASSLGFAKNTGELFF
NA	TRBV9	TRBJ1-1	CASSVAGYTEAFF
TRBD1	TRBV10-1	TRBJ1-3	CASLWRGQQESSPGNTIYF
NA	TRBV6-5	TRBJ2-5	CASSYAGDRKRTQYF
NA	TRBV19	TRBJ1-1	CASSIGAGRTEAFF
NA	TRBV30	TRBJ1-1	CAWFWGENTEAFF
TRBD1	TRBV5-4	TRBJ1-1	CASSLADRGRTEAFF
NA	TRBV5-1	TRBJ1-1	CASSLVDGSLEAFF
NA	TRBV29-1	TRBJ1-1	CSVVALNTEAFF
TRBD2	TRBV5-1	TRBJ2-1	CASATAAGGYADEQFF
NA	TRBV6-5	TRBJ2-1	CASSYSGSSYNEQFF
TRBD2	TRBV5-4	TRBJ2-3	CASSFTSGRLDTQYF
NA	TRBV28	TRBJ2-6	CASSSWGRGSGANVLTF
TRBD1	TRBV30	TRBJ2-5	CAWSTPKGARETQYF
TRBD1	TRBV7-2	TRBJ2-1	CASSRGTGTYNEQFF
NA	TRBV27	TRBJ1-5	CASSLFGREGNQPQHF
NA	TRBV2	TRBJ1-2	CASTLLYRGEGGYTF
TRBD2	TRBV30	TRBJ2-3	CAWIRGTSFSDTQYF
NA	TRBV11-3	TRBJ2-3	CASSSGQPGTDTQYF
TRBD2	TRBV5-4	TRBJ2-5	CASSRGGGGPETQYF
NA	TRBV7-9	TRBJ1-1	CASTLQEGTEAFF
TRBD1	TRBV6-5	TRBJ1-1	CASSTRTGSTEAFF
TRBD1	TRBV7-2	TRBJ2-1	CASSLFSRTGVSNEQFF
NA	TRBV18	TRBJ2-5	CASSRLPGYETQYF
NA	TRBV7-3	TRBJ1-2	CASSPFGGGEEFYGYTF
TRBD1	TRBV7-9	TRBJ1-2	CASSTGQSSNYGYTF
TRBD2	TRBV11-2	TRBJ2-2	CASSVTSSNTGELFF
TRBD1	TRBV18	TRBJ1-2	CASSPQGAPGYGYTF
NA	TRBV18	TRBJ1-5	CASSPYRDSNQPQHF
TRBD1	TRBV2	TRBJ1-1	CASSETGKYTEAFF
NA	TRBV19	TRBJ2-5	CASSIGRQETQYF
NA	TRBV6-5	TRBJ1-1	CASSRSRGSNTEAFF
TRBD1	TRBV4-1	TRBJ1-1	CASSPRDRGRTEAFF
NA	TRBV5-6	TRBJ1-3	CASSSGLYSGNTIYF
NA	TRBV9	TRBJ2-4	CASSVGESLNIQYF
NA	TRBV30	TRBJ2-1	CAWAEGPPNEQFF
NA	TRBV5-6	TRBJ1-1	CASSFSDTEAFF
NA	TRBV18	TRBJ1-4	CASSRQGATNEKLFF
NA	TRBV19	TRBJ2-1	CASSIYRPSSYNEQFF
NA	TRBV6-5	TRBJ2-7	CASRPQGRYEQYF
TRBD1	TRBV4-1	TRBJ1-5	CASSPPDRVNQPQHF
TRBD2	TRBV5-1	TRBJ2-1	CASNSEPPGTSEFNEQFF
NA	TRBV3-1/TRBV3-2	TRBJ1-4	CASSQGGGPGEKLFF
NA	TRBV5-1	TRBJ2-2	CASSLDPPPAGELFF
NA	TRBV18	TRBJ1-1	CASSPTGRSTEAFF